This T cell receptor (beta chain) was captured in a study of T cell responses to AZD1222 COVID-19 vaccine. Concerning this clone: Its specificity is not known.

CDR1 MNHEY and CDR2 SMNVEV come from the germline V gene (reference sequence). CDR3 length: 12 amino acids. With 4 bases clipped from V and 4 bases from J, the junction kept 0 bases outside the gene matches. General study findings and limits: Vaccine-associated CD4 TCRs ranged over spike, dominating at 160-218 and 743-854.

The protocol was immunoSEQ multiplex PCR, while the TCRdb copy is restricted to in-frame clones and leaves out a portion. This sample has under 200,000 clones, with 70% to 90% found just once. The V and J genes are TRBV27 and TRBJ1-1, with 7 bases aligning to TRBD1. This specimen consisted of peripheral blood, obtained 28 days after the second AZD1222 dose. This sequence originates from an adult who received the AZD1222 COVID-19 vaccine. DNA of the CDR3: TGTGCCAGCAGTTACAGGGGCACTGAAGCTTTCTTT. Translating it yields CASSYRGTEAFF.